This T cell receptor beta chain derives from a study of blood T cells in healthy people across ages. The use of a sample-barcoded 5' primer and a J-beta primer mix characterized a second PCR of roughly 6 to 11 cycles. TCRdb re-derived calls from the 5' RACE reads in MiXCR, one entry per CDR3 protein. The data contain about 2 million distinct CDR3 sequences, 49% of them singletons. This CDR3 region has 13 residues. J gave up 4 bases and V 6 bases, and 3 bases lay outside the gene matches. This clonotype has at least ten counts. Sequenced material: blood. The chain joins TRBV12-3 or TRBV12-4 to TRBJ1-2; 9 bases are a match to TRBD1. The clonotype comes from a woman aged 40 to 50 in good health. CDR3 coding DNA: TGTGCCAGCAGCGGACAGGGGTTCTATGGCTACACCTTC. It translates to CASSGQGFYGYTF.